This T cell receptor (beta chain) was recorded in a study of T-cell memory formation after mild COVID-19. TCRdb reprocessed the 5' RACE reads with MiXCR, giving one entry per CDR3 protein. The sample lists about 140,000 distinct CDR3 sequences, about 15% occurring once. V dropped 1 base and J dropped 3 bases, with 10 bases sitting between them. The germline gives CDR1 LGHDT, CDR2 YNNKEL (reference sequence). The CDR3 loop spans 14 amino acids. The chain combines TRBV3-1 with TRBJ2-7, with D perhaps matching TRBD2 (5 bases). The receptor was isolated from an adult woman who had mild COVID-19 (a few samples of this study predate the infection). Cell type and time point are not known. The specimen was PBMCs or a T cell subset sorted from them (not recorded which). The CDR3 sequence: CASSQGSGIYEQYF. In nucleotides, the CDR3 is TGTGCCAGCAGCCAAGGGTCCGGGATCTACGAGCAGTACTTC.